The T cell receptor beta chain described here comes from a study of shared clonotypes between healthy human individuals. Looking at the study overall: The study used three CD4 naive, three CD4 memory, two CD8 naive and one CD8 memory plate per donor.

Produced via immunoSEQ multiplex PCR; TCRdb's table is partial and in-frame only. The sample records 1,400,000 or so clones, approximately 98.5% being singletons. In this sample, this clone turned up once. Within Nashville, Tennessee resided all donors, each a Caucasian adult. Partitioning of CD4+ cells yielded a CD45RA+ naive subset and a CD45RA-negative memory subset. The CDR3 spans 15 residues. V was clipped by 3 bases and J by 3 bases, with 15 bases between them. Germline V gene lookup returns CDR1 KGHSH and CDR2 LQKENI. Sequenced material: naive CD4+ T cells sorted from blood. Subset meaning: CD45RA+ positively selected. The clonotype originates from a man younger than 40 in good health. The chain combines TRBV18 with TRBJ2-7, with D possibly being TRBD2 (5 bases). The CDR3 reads CASSPYSGTDYEQYF. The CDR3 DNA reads TGTGCCAGCTCACCGTACTCGGGAACAGACTACGAGCAGTACTTC.